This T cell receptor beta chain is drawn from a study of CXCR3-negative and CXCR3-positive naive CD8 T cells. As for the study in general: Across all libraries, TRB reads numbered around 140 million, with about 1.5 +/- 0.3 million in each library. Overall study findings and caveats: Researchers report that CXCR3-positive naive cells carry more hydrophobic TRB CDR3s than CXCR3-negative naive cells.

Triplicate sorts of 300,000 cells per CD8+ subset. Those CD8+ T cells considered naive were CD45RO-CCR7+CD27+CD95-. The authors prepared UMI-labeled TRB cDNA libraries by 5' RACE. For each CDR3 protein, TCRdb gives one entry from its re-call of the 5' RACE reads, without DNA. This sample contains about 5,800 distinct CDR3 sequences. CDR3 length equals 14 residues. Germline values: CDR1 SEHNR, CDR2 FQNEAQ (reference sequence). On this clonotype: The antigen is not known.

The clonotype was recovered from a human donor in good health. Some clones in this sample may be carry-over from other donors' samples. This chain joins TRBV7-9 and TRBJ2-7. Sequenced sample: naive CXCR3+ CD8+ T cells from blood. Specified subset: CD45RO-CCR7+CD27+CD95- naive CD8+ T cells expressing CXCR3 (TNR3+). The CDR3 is CASRNGSSSYEQYF.